This T cell receptor beta chain was sequenced for a study of CXCR3-negative and CXCR3-positive naive CD8 T cells. General study points: Comparably high diversity was seen in both naive subsets, and much lower diversity in memory CD8+ cells.

A remark on this clonotype: The antigen is not known.

UMI labels and 5' RACE were used to prepare the TRB cDNA libraries. TCRdb reprocessed the 5' RACE reads, with one entry per CDR3 protein and no DNA. The ten most abundant clones cover roughly 14% of a sample with about 43,000 distinct CDR3 sequences. Per germline, CDR1 MDHEN and CDR2 SYDVKM. The CDR3 loop spans 14 amino acids. This clonotype originated in a human donor in good health. Some clones in this sample may be carry-over from other donors' samples. The sequencing input was memory CD8+ T cells from blood. The chain uses TRBV28 and TRBJ2-7; checking the TCRdb D call of TRBD1 is not possible without DNA. CDR3 sequence: CASSDRVILREQYF. The complete variable domain, with remaining parts taken from reference TRBV28 and TRBJ2-7, reads DVKVTQSSRYLVKRTGEKVFLECVQDMDHENMFWYRQDPGLGLRLIYFSYDVKMKEKGDIPEGYSVSREKKERFSLILESASTNQTSMYLCASSDRVILREQYFGPGTRLTVT.